This T cell receptor (beta chain) was captured by sequencing in a study of cytomegalovirus exposure and HLA in healthy donors. About the research overall: One earlier analysis, a look at 200 million or so T cells, found 117 million unique TCR beta sequences.

13 Jbeta primers and 60 Vbeta primers were used for the PCR. The protocol was immunoSEQ multiplex PCR, while the TCRdb copy is restricted to in-frame clones and leaves out a portion. This table has approximately 150,000 clones, around four fifths appearing once. With regard to this clone: Its antigen is as yet unknown.

The CDR3 is 17 amino acids. CDR1 and CDR2 from the germline V gene are LGHNT and FRNRAP. V shed 3 bases and J 4 bases; nucleotides not matched to a gene: 8. Study-level findings and limits: Per published reports, the classifier diagnosed cytomegalovirus status with high specificity and sensitivity. Analyzed later, most CMV-associated TCR beta chains appeared HLA-restricted.

Sequencing was done on a sample of PBMCs. This rearrangement joins TRBV12-5 to TRBJ2-3; 12 bases line up with TRBD2. This clonotype was obtained from a man aged 50 to 59 in good health and CMV-seropositive. The CDR3 region is CASGLPTSGRPPDTQYF. Written as DNA, the CDR3 is TGTGCTAGTGGTTTACCAACTAGCGGGAGGCCGCCAGATACGCAGTATTTT.